One sample yielded the 28 T cell receptor beta chains listed below, sequenced in a study of T cells in Graves' hyperthyroidism and ophthalmopathy. TCR beta CDR3 regions were amplified from RNA. HTBI primers were the set used in a first-round RT-PCR of the TCR CDR3. TCRdb recomputed calls from the multiplex PCR reads with MiXCR, one row per CDR3 protein. The table lists roughly 700,000 distinct CDR3 sequences, approximately 14% of them singletons, with roughly a tenth in the top ten. Sequencing was performed on blood. The receptors were gathered from a woman between 18 and 29 years old with Graves' hyperthyroidism.

This clonotype came up many times. The V gene is TRBV28, the J gene TRBJ2-7; TRBD2 agrees at 10 bases. V shed 4 bases, J shed 1 base, and the junction held 7 bases outside the gene matches. Germline CDR1 is MDHEN and CDR2 is SYDVKM. The length of the CDR3 is 16 residues. The DNA for the CDR3 is TGTGCCAGCAGTTCCCCCACTAGCGGGATTTCCTACGAGCAGTACTTC. Residues: CASSSPTSGISYEQYF.

This clonotype came up a few times. The J gene is TRBJ1-1, the V gene TRBV12-3 or TRBV12-4, with 7 bases matching TRBD1. The junction had 7 bases not matched to a gene; V was cut back by 6 bases and J by 0 bases. The CDR3 consists of 15 residues. CDR3 sequence (DNA): TGTGCCAGCAGCCCCGCGGGACAGTTGAACACTGAAGCTTTCTTT. The encoded protein is CASSPAGQLNTEAFF.

The chain combines TRBV20-1 with TRBJ2-3, with D perhaps matching TRBD2 (6 bases). The V gene lost 0 bases and the J gene lost 0 bases, with 13 bases spanning the gap. This CDR3 is 16 amino acids long. Germline-derived CDR1 and CDR2 are DFQATT and SNEGSKA (reference sequence). The CDR3 spells CSARDLKDYSTDTQYF. CDR3 in DNA: TGCAGTGCTAGAGATCTCAAGGACTATAGCACAGATACGCAGTATTTT.

This clonotype was found many times. The rearrangement links TRBV28 to TRBJ2-1; D unclear. The ends were cut back, 4 bases at V and 4 bases at J, with 11 bases in the middle. The CDR3 sequence is 14 residues long. Germline assignment: CDR1 MDHEN and CDR2 SYDVKM. CDR3 loop: CASSSTLEYNEQFF. Here the CDR3 DNA reads TGTGCCAGCAGTTCGACTCTAGAGTACAATGAGCAGTTCTTC.

Comment on this clonotype: A read error may account for a junction end that differs from germline. This chain uses TRBV10-1 with TRBJ2-1; 9 bases are shared with TRBD2. From germline, CDR1 is WNHNN and CDR2 SYGVQD (reference sequence). This CDR3 contains 15 residues. The CDR3 nucleotides are TGCGCCAGCAGTGAGGGTAGCGGGGGATACAATGAGCGGTTCTTC. Its protein product is CASSEGSGGYNERFF.

V gene TRBV6-5 combines with J gene TRBJ2-2, with a possible D match to TRBD2 (7 bases). The CDR3 runs to 15 residues. Per germline, CDR1 MNHEY and CDR2 SVGAGI. Trimming pared 0 bases from V and 7 bases from J, leaving 12 bases between. The CDR3 reads CASSYSRGGHGELFF. CDR3 in DNA: TGTGCCAGCAGTTACTCGAGGGGGGGCCACGGGGAGCTGTTTTTT.

This clonotype was recorded many times. The J gene is TRBJ2-5, the V gene TRBV7-9; possibly TRBD1 for D (5 bases). The CDR3 extends over 11 amino acids. The germline V and J ends were trimmed by 5 bases and 5 bases, with 6 bases remaining between them. Looked up from germline, CDR1 is SEHNR and CDR2 is FQNEAQ (reference sequence). The CDR3 nucleotides are TGTGCCAGCAGCAAGGGGGAGACCCAGTACTTC. Amino acid sequence: CASSKGETQYF.

This clonotype appeared many times. V gene TRBV6-2 or TRBV6-3 combines with J gene TRBJ2-7; D ambiguous. The CDR3 runs to 16 residues. V gave up 1 base and J gave up 0 bases, with 13 bases separating them. Germline CDR1 is MNHEY and CDR2 is SVGEGT. CDR3 amino acids: CASSYLTLGTSYEQYF. The CDR3 DNA reads TGTGCCAGCAGTTACTTGACTCTGGGAACCTCCTACGAGCAGTACTTC.

This clonotype was seen a handful of times. V usage is TRBV25-1 and J usage is TRBJ1-1; TRBD1 agrees at 7 bases. Germline V lookup: CDR1 MGHDK, CDR2 SYGVNS. V dropped 4 bases and J dropped 4; count of bases not matched to a gene: 6. The CDR3 totals 14 residues. The DNA of the CDR3 is TGTGCCAGCAGTGGTGACAGGGTTGGCACTGAAGCTTTCTTT. Its translation: CASSGDRVGTEAFF. Based on the CDR3 plus reference TRBV25-1 and TRBJ1-1, the full variable domain is EADIYQTPRYLVIGTGKKITLECSQTMGHDKMYWYQQDPGMELHLIHYSYGVNSTEKGDLSSESTVSRIRTEHFPLTLESARPSHTSQYLCASSGDRVGTEAFFGQGTRLTVV.

In the case of this clonotype: A read error is likely, as this CDR3 ends without the conserved phenylalanine or tryptophan. This chain links TRBV20-1 with TRBJ2-1, with TRBD2 identical over 12 bases. The V segment lost 5 bases and the J segment 0 bases; nucleotides outside the gene matches: 8. CDR3 length: 17 residues. Germline CDR1 is DFQATT and CDR2 is SNEGSKA (reference sequence). The CDR3 loop is CSAFRTSGTASYNEQFS. CDR3 nucleotides: TGCAGTGCTTTCCGGACTAGCGGGACTGCCTCCTACAATGAGCAGTTCTCC.

The chain carries TRBV18 and TRBJ1-2; D is unresolved. This CDR3 spans 13 amino acids. From germline, CDR1 is KGHSH and CDR2 LQKENI. The V and J ends lost 1 base and 8 bases respectively, with 11 bases between them. The CDR3 coding sequence is TGTGCCAGCTCACCACGAGAGGGTGACGGCTACACCTTC. Its protein is CASSPREGDGYTF.

The chain links TRBV7-3 to TRBJ2-1; 8 nucleotides match TRBD2. Trimming removed 5 bases from V and 5 bases from J; junction bases left unmatched: 11. In germline, CDR1 is SGHTA, CDR2 FQGTGA. CDR3 size: 16 residues. CDR3 nucleotide sequence: TGTGCCAGCAGCACCACCGGGACTAGATATCACAATGAGCAGTTCTTC. This sequence encodes CASSTTGTRYHNEQFF. Complete variable domain (other parts from reference TRBV7-3 and TRBJ2-1): GAGVSQTPSNKVTEKGKYVELRCDPISGHTALYWYRQSLGQGPEFLIYFQGTGAADDSGLPNDRFFAVRPEGSVSTLKIQRTERGDSAVYLCASSTTGTRYHNEQFFGPGTRLTVL.

On this clonotype: This may come from a read error, since a much larger clone is one base off. The chain links TRBV19 to TRBJ1-5; D remains unclear. Germline assignment: CDR1 LNHDA and CDR2 SQIVND (reference sequence). This CDR3 has 12 residues. With 3 bases removed from V and 4 bases from J, the gap between germline ends came to 4 bases. CDR3 protein: CASSMGNQPQHF. The CDR3 nucleotides are TGTGCCAGTAGTATGGGGAATCAGCCCCAGCATTTT.

Notes on this clonotype: It may be a read error: a sequence one base away is much more abundant. The chain couples TRBV11-2 to TRBJ1-6; a weak D match, TRBD1 (6 bases). CDR1 and CDR2 from the germline V gene are SGHAT and FQNNGV. This CDR3 contains 15 residues. DNA of the CDR3: TGTGTCAGCAGCGGATGGACAGAGGCAAATTCACCCCTCCACTTT. Residues: CVSSGWTEANSPLHF. The variable domain in full, with the rest retrieved from reference TRBV11-2 and TRBJ1-6, is EAGVAQSPRYKIIEKRQSVAFWCNPISGHATLYWYQQILGQGPKLLIQFQNNGVVDDSQLPKDRFSAERLKGVDSTLKIQPAKLEDSAVYLCVSSGWTEANSPLHFGNGTRLTVT.

This clonotype was detected many times. This chain links TRBV12-3 or TRBV12-4 with TRBJ2-5; TRBD2 matches 7 bases. This CDR3 spans 14 amino acids. Losses at the gene ends were 2 bases for V and 5 bases for J; bases not matched to a gene: 5. For the CDR3, the DNA is TGTGCCAGCAGTTTACAACGCGGGAGTGAGACCCAGTACTTC. Residues: CASSLQRGSETQYF.

Ten or more counts support this clonotype. V and J are TRBV11-2 and TRBJ2-7; TRBD1 or TRBD2 may be the D gene (5 bases each). The CDR3 is 15 residues long. The germline CDR1 and CDR2 sequences are SGHAT and FQNNGV. V gave up 4 bases and J gave up 3 bases, with 16 bases separating them. Written as DNA, the CDR3 is TGTGCCAGCAGCTCCCTCCGGGGCCTAAACTACGAGCAGTACTTC. Translation: CASSSLRGLNYEQYF.

A remark on this clonotype: The junction departs from the called germline gene at one end, perhaps through a read error. The chain carries TRBV7-7 and TRBJ2-7, with D uncertain. The CDR3 is made up of 15 amino acids. Germline CDR1 is SSHAT and CDR2 is FNYEAQ (reference sequence). The CDR3 DNA reads TGTGCTAGCAGCTTAGGTCGGACCACCCCCTACGAGCAGTACTTC. Translation: CASSLGRTTPYEQYF.

V and J are TRBV29-1 and TRBJ2-2, with D possibly matching TRBD2 (6 bases). Trimming shortened V by 6 bases and J by 0 bases, and 14 bases separated the two germline ends. CDR1 and CDR2 from the germline V gene are SQVTM and ANQGSEA. The CDR3 contains 15 residues. CDR3 in amino acids: CSVITGTPNTGELFF. The CDR3 coding sequence is TGCAGCGTGATAACCGGGACTCCGAACACCGGGGAGCTGTTTTTT.

This clonotype has at least ten counts. In DNA form, the CDR3 reads TGTGCCAGCAGCTCCCACTACAGGGGGACTAGCGGGAGCAATGAGCAGTTCTTC. Translation gives CASSSHYRGTSGSNEQFF. This chain links TRBV7-9 with TRBJ2-1, with TRBD2 matching over 14 bases. V lost 4 bases and J lost 6; bases outside the gene matches: 11. The CDR3 runs 18 residues. Germline V CDR1 and CDR2: SEHNR, FQNEAQ (reference sequence).

V gene TRBV7-8 combines with J gene TRBJ2-7; possibly TRBD1 or TRBD2 for D (5 bases each). There are 15 residues in the CDR3. Germline V gene data show CDR1 as SGHVS and CDR2 as FQNEAQ. Trimming took 1 base from V and 4 from J, leaving 14 bases between them. Here the CDR3 DNA reads TGTGCCAGCAGCTTAGTTTGGGGGATCGGTTACGAGCAGTACTTC. It yields the protein CASSLVWGIGYEQYF.

This clonotype was detected ten times or more. The J gene is TRBJ2-5, the V gene TRBV28; 10 bases are shared with TRBD1. Trimming took 2 bases from V and 3 from J; bases not matched to a gene: 3. This CDR3 is built from 15 residues. CDR1 is MDHEN, CDR2 SYDVKM, per germline. CDR3 protein: CASSLPTGGKETQYF. The CDR3 nucleotides read TGTGCCAGCAGTTTACCGACAGGGGGCAAAGAGACCCAGTACTTC.

The table lists this clonotype with many counts. The chain is built from TRBV6-6 and TRBJ2-7, with D unclear. Germline V lookup: CDR1 MNHNY, CDR2 SVGAGI (reference sequence). This CDR3 has 13 residues. Trimming removed 0 bases from V and 6 bases from J, with 9 bases in between. This chain's CDR3 is CASSYSKVSEQYF. CDR3 nucleotide sequence: TGTGCCAGCAGTTACTCGAAGGTCTCCGAGCAGTACTTC.

This clonotype came up many times. This CDR3 reads CSALDRPPNVEQYF. The CDR3 DNA reads TGCAGTGCTTTAGACAGGCCTCCAAACGTCGAGCAGTACTTC. The rearrangement links TRBV20-1 to TRBJ2-7; D may be TRBD1 (6 bases). Trimming cost V 5 bases and J 6 bases, with 20 bases left between them. There are 14 residues in the CDR3. Germline V CDR1 and CDR2: DFQATT, SNEGSKA (reference sequence).

This clonotype was counted only a few times. The chain joins TRBV7-2 to TRBJ1-2; the D is unclear. The V and J ends lost 5 bases and 6 bases respectively, with 10 bases between them. The CDR3 is 12 amino acids. Germline V gene lookup returns CDR1 SGHTA and CDR2 FQGNSA. The CDR3 sequence is CASSPISHGYTF. DNA of the CDR3: TGTGCCAGCAGCCCGATATCCCATGGCTACACCTTC.

This clonotype was counted at least ten times. The J gene is TRBJ2-7, the V gene TRBV7-2; 7 bases fit TRBD1. Trimming removed 1 base from V and 6 bases from J; junction bases left unmatched: 12. Germline lookup yields CDR1 SGHTA and CDR2 FQGNSA. The CDR3 consists of 16 residues. The CDR3 nucleotides are TGTGCCAGCAGCTTAGGGACCGGGACAGTGGCAGGCGAGCAGTACTTC. This codes for CASSLGTGTVAGEQYF.

Only a few counts were recorded for this clonotype. The rearrangement links TRBV20-1 to TRBJ2-5; 14 positions match TRBD2. Germline loops: CDR1 DFQATT, CDR2 SNEGSKA (reference sequence). This CDR3 contains 16 residues. The ends lost 3 bases at V and 1 base at J; junction bases unmatched: 4. This CDR3 reads CSASPTSGRVQETQYF. In nucleotides, the CDR3 is TGCAGTGCTAGTCCGACTAGCGGGAGGGTCCAAGAGACCCAGTACTTC.

This clonotype was detected only a few times. V and J are TRBV19 and TRBJ1-1, with a tentative D call TRBD1 (6 bases). Trimming removed 4 bases from V and 7 bases from J, with 13 bases in between. The CDR3 loop spans 13 amino acids. Looked up from germline, CDR1 is LNHDA and CDR2 is SQIVND (reference sequence). The CDR3 DNA is TGTGCCAGTAGTAGTTCGGGACACCGTGAAGCTTTCTTT. Translation: CASSSSGHREAFF.

This clonotype was seen a handful of times. The rearrangement links TRBV30 to TRBJ1-2; D gene uncertain. Germline values: CDR1 GTSNPN, CDR2 SVGIG (reference sequence). This CDR3 region has 13 residues. The V gene lost 1 base and the J gene lost 7 bases, with 13 bases spanning the gap. The CDR3 region has the DNA TGTGCCTGGAGTGGTACCCGGGCGGGTGGCTACACCTTC. It is translated as CAWSGTRAGGYTF.